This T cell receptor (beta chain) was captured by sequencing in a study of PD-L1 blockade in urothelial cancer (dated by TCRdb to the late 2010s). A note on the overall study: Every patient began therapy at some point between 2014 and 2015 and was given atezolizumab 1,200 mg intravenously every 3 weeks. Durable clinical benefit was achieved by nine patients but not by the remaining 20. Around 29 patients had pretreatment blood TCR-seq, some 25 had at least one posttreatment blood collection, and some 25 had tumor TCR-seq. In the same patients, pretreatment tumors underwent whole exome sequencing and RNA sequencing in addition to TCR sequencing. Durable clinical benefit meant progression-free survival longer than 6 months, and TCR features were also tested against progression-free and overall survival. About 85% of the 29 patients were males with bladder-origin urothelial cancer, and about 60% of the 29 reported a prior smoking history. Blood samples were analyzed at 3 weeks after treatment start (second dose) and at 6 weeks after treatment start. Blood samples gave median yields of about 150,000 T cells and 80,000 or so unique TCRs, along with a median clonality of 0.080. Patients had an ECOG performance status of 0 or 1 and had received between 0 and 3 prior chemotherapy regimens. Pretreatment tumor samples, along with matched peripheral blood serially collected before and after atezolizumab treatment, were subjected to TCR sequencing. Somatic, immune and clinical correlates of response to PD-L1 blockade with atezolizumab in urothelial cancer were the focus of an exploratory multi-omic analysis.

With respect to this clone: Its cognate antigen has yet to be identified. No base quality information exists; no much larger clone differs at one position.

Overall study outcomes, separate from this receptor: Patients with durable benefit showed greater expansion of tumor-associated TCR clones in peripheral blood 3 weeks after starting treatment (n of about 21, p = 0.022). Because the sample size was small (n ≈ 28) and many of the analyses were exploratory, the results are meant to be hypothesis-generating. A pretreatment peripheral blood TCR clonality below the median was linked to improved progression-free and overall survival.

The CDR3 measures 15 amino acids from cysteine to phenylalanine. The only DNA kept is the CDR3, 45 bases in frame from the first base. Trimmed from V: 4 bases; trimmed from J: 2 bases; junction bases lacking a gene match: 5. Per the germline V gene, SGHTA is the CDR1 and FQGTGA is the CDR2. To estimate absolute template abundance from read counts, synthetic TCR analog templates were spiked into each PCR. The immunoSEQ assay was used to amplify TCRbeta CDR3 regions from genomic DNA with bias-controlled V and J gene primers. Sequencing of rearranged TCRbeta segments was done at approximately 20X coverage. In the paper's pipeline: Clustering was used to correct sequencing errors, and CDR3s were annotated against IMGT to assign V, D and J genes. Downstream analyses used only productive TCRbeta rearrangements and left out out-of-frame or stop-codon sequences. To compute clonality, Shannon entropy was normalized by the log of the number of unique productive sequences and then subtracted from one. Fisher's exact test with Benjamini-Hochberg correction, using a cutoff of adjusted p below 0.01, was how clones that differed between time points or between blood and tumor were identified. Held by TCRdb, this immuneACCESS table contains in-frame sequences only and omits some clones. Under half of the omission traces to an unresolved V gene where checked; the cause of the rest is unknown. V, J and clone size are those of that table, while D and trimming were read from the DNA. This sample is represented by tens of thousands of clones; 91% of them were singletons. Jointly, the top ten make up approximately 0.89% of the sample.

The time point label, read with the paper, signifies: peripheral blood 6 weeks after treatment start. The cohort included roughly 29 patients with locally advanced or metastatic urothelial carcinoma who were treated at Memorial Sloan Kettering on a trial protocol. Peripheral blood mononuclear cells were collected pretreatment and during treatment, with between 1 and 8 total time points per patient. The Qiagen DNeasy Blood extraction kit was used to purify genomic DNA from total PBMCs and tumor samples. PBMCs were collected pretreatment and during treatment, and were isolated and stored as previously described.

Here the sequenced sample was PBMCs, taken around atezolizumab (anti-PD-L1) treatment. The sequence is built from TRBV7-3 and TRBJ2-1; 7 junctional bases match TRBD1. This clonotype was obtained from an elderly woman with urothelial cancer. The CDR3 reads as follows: CASSYSGTAYNEQFF. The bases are TGTGCCAGCAGCTACTCGGGGACAGCCTACAATGAGCAGTTCTTC. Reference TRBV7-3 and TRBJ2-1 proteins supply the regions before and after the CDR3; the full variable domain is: GAGVSQTPSNKVTEKGKYVELRCDPISGHTALYWYRQSLGQGPEFLIYFQGTGAADDSGLPNDRFFAVRPEGSVSTLKIQRTERGDSAVYLCASSYSGTAYNEQFFGPGTRLTVL.